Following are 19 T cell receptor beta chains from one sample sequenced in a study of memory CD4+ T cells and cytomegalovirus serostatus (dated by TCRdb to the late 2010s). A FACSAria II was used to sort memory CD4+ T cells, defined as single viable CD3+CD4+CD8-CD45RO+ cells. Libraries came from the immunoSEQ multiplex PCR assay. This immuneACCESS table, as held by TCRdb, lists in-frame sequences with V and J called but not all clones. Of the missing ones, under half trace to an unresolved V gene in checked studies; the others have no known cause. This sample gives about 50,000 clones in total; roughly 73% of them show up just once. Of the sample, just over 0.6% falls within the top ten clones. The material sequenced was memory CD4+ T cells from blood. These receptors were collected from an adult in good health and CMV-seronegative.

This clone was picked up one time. CDR3 DNA sequence: TGTGCCAGCAGCAACCCTGAAACCAGGACAAAGTATAATTCACCCCTCCACTTT. It translates to CASSNPETRTKYNSPLHF. V and J are TRBV2 and TRBJ1-6; D is possibly TRBD1 (5 bases). Germline V gene sequence: CDR1 SNHLY, CDR2 FYNNEI. This CDR3 has 18 residues. V lost 6 bases to trimming and J lost 4 bases, with 22 bases between them.

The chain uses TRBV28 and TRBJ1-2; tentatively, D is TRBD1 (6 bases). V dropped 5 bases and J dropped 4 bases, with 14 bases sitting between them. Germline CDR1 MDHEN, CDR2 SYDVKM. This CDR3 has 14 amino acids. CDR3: CASSLSGGFYGYTF. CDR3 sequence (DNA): TGTGCCAGCAGTCTGTCGGGGGGCTTCTATGGCTACACCTTC.

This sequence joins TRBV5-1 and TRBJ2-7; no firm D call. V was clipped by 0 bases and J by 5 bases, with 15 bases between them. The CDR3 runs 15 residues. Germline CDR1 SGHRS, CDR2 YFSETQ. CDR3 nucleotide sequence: TGCGCCAGCAGCTTGGCTACGGGCAACCCCAACGAGCAGTACTTC. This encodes CASSLATGNPNEQYF.

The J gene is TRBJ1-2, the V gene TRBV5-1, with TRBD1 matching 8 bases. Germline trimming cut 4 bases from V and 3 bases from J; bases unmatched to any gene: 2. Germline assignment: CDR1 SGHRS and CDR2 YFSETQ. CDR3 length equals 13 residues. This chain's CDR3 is CASSQGADYGYTF. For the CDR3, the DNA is TGCGCCAGCAGCCAGGGGGCTGACTATGGCTACACCTTC. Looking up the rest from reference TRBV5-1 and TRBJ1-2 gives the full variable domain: KAGVTQTPRYLIKTRGQQVTLSCSPISGHRSVSWYQQTPGQGLQFLFEYFSETQRNKGNFPGRFSGRQFSNSRSEMNVSTLELGDSALYLCASSQGADYGYTFGSGTRLTVV.

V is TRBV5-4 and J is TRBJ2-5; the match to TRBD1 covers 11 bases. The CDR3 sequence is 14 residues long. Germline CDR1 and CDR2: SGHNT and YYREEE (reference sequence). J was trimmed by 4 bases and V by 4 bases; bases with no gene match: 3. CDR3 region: CASSPGQGVETQYF. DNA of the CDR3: TGTGCCAGCAGCCCGGGACAGGGGGTAGAGACCCAGTACTTC.

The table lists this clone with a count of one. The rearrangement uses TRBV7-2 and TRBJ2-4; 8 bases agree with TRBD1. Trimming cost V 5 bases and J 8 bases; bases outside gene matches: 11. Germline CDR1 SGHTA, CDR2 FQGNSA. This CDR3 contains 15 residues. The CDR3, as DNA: TGTGCCAGCAGCCCGGGACAGGCGGGTGGTGACATTCAGTACTTC. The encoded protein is CASSPGQAGGDIQYF.

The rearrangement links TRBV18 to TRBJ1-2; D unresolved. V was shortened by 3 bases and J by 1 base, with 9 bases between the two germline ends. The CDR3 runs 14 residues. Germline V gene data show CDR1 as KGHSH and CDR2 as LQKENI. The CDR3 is CASSPGSDNYGYTF. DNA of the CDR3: TGTGCCAGCTCACCCGGGTCAGATAACTATGGCTACACCTTC.

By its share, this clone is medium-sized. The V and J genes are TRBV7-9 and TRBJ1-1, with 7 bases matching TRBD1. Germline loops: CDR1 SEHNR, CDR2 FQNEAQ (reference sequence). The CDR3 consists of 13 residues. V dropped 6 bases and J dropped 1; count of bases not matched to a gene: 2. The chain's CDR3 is CASRGTENTEAFF. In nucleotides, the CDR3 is TGTGCCAGCAGGGGGACAGAGAACACTGAAGCTTTCTTT. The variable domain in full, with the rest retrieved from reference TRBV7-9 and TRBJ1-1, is DTGVSQNPRHKITKRGQNVTFRCDPISEHNRLYWYRQTLGQGPEFLTYFQNEAQLEKSRLLSDRFSAERPKGSFSTLEIQRTEQGDSAMYLCASRGTENTEAFFGQGTRLTVV.

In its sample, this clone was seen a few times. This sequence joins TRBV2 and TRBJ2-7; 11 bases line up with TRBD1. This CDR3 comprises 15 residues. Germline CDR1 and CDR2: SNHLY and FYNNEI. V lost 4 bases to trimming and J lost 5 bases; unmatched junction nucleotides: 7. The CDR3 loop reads CASSALWDRGNEQYF. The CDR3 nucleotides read TGTGCCAGCAGTGCCCTTTGGGACAGGGGGAACGAGCAGTACTTC.

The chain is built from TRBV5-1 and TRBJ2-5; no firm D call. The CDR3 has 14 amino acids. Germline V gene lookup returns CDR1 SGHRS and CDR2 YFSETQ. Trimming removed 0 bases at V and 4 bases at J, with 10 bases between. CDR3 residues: CASSLDQYGETQYF. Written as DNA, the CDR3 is TGCGCCAGCAGCTTGGATCAATATGGAGAGACCCAGTACTTC.

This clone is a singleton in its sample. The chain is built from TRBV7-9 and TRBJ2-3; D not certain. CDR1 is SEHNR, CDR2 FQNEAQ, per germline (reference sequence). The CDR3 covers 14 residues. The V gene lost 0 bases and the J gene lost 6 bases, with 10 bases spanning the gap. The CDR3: CASSLALSTDTQYF. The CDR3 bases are TGTGCCAGCAGCTTAGCGCTCTCTACGGATACGCAGTATTTT.

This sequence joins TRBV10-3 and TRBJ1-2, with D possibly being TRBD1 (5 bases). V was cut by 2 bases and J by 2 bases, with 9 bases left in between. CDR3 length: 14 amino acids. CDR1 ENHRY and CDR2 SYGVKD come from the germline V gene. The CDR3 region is CAISELKGNYGYTF. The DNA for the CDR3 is TGTGCCATCAGTGAGCTTAAGGGGAACTATGGCTACACCTTC.

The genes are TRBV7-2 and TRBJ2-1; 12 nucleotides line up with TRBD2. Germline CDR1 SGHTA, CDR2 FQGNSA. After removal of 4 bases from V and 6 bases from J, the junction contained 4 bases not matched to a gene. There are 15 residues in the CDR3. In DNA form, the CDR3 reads TGTGCCAGCAGCTCTTCGGGACTAGCGGGCAATGAGCAGTTCTTC. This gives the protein CASSSSGLAGNEQFF.

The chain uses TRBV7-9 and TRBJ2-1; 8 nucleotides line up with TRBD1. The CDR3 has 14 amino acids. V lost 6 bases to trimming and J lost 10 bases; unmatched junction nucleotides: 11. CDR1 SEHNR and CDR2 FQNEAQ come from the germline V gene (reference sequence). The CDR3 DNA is TGTGCCAGCAGTCATAACGGACAGGGAGGCGAGCAGTTCTTC. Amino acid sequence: CASSHNGQGGEQFF.

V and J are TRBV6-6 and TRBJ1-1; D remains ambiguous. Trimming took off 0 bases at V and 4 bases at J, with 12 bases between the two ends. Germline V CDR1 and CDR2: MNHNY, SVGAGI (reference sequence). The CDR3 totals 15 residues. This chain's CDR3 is CASSYSRAQSTEAFF. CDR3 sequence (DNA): TGTGCCAGCAGTTACTCCCGGGCCCAGAGCACTGAAGCTTTCTTT.

The CDR3 here is CASSYSRSSGNTIYF. As DNA, the CDR3 is TGTGCCAGCAGTTACAGTCGGAGCTCTGGAAACACCATATATTTT. The chain employs TRBV6-6 and TRBJ1-3, with no clear D. The CDR3 sequence is 15 residues long. Trimming shortened V by 2 bases and J by 0 bases, and 8 bases separated the two germline ends. CDR1 and CDR2 from the germline V gene are MNHNY and SVGAGI (reference sequence).

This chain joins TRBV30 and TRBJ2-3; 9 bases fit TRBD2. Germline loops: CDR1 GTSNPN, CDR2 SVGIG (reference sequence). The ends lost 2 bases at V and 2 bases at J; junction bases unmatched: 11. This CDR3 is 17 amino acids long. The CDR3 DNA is TGTGCCTGGAGTCCTCGCGTCGCTAGCGGGGACACAGATACGCAGTATTTT. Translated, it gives CAWSPRVASGDTDTQYF. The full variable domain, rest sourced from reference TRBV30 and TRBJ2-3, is SQTIHQWPATLVQPVGSPLSLECTVEGTSNPNLYWYRQAAGRGLQLLFYSVGIGQISSEVPQNLSASRPQDRQFILSSKKLLLSDSGFYLCAWSPRVASGDTDTQYFGPGTRLTVL.

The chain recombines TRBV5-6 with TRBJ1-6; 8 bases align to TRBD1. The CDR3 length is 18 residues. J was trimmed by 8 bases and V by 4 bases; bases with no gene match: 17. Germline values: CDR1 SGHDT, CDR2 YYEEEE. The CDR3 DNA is TGTGCCAGCAGCCTCCTTCGTGATAATGCAGGGGGCTATTCACCCCTCCACTTT. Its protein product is CASSLLRDNAGGYSPLHF.

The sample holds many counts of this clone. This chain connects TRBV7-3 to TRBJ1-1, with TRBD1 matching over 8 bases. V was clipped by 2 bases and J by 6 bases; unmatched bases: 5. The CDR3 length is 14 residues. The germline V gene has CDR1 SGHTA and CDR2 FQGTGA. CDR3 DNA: TGTGCCAGCAGCTTATGGGGACAGGACTCTGAAGCTTTCTTT. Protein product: CASSLWGQDSEAFF.